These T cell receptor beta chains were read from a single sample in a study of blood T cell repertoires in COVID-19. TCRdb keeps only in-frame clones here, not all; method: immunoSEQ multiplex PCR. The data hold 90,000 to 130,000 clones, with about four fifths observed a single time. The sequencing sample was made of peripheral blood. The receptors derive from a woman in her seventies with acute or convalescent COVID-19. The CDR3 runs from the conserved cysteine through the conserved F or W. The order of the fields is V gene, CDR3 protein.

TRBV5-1,CASSPLWGLVTEAFF
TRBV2,CASREGRGVAGELFF
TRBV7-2,CASSLGWASNYGYTF
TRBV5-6,CASSLQGPNLETQYF
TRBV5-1,CASRRQGENTEAFF
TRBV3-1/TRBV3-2,CASSSLRGQSEKLFF
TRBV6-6,CASSNRGGNGYTF
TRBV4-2,CASRQSIGLIYTEAFF
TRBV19,CASSNTGVYYGYTF
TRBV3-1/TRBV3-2,CASSHGTGYGYTF
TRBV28,CASRSGVATNEKLFF
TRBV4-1,CASSQEVGRGNEKLFF
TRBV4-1,CASSQGQGESELKLFF
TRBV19,CASSIGTRLAGKQETQYF
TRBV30,CAWSVEGAGYNEQFF
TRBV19,CASSTRDRGGKLFF
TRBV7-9,CASSLDRWNTEAFF
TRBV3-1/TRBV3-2,CASSQAGGQGNSPLHF
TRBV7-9,CASSAGPNPGNQPQHF
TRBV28,CASSSGTGPTYSNQPQHF
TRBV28,CASSTRTGGHRAFF
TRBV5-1,CASSGYPGGGELFF
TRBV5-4,CASSGAGRGNEQFF
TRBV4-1,CASSASRGDQPQHF
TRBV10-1,CATPSDRGNEAFF
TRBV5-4,CASSLGTRTDTQYF
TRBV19,CASSIDSLTYEQYF
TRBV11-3,CASSLGENGYTF
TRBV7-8,CASSQTSGSYEQYF
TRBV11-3,CASSLSGGVTGELFF
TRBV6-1,CATSGGTSGYTF
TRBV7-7,CASSQTRGYEQFF
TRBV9,CASSEVGSIGGELFF
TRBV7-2,CASSLTGGAGQPQHF
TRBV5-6,CASSSGLGAREQFF
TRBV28,CASSRQGAGQPQHF
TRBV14,CASSQVRNSPLHF